This T cell receptor (beta chain) was sequenced for a study of blood T cell repertoires in COVID-19. Original analysis: The assay estimated nucleated cells by amplifying reference gene primers. Profiling relied on immunoSEQ multiplex PCR, and the TCRdb table lists in-frame clones only, not all of them. V, J and clone size are taken as reported in that table, and D and trimming were inferred from the DNA itself. Found here are about 36,000 clones, more than 80% of them singletons; the top ten hold about 45%. Germline V gives CDR1 MNHEY, CDR2 SVGEGT. The CDR3 is 12 amino acids. Trimming stripped 2 bases from V and 5 bases from J, with 7 bases between.

Input material: peripheral blood. The J gene is TRBJ2-7, the V gene TRBV6-2 or TRBV6-3; possible D gene TRBD1, 6 bases. The sequence was obtained from a human donor in a cohort sampled during active or convalescent COVID-19. The donor label of this sample is uncertain. CDR3 DNA sequence: TGTGCCAGCAGTTACAACAGGGACGAGCAGTACTTC. It encodes CASSYNRDEQYF.